Below, 20 T cell receptor beta chains from the same sample are listed, as sequenced in a study of beta chain features in type 1 diabetes. Study-wide results and caveats: Significant though moderate, a shortening of TCRB CDR3s appeared in all four CD4+ subsets of Type 1 diabetes patients.

These TCRs are of unknown antigen specificity. Expressed TCRB transcripts got sequenced, as all isolated RNA was reverse transcribed. Generated by immunoSEQ multiplex PCR, the TCRdb table keeps only in-frame clones and is missing some. Here the sample spans hundreds of thousands of clones, around 16% being singletons. Sequencing input: naive CD4+ T cells from blood. The receptors shown here come from a man aged 18 to 35 with type 1 diabetes.

There are a few counts of this clone. This rearrangement joins TRBV28 to TRBJ1-1; D gene ambiguous. CDR1 and CDR2 from the germline V gene are MDHEN and SYDVKM. With 8 bases removed from V and 0 bases from J, the gap between germline ends came to 16 bases. This CDR3 is 15 amino acids long. CDR3 sequence (DNA): TGTGCCAGCGTGGCTTATTGGAGTATGAACACTGAAGCTTTCTTT. As protein: CASVAYWSMNTEAFF.

This clone showed up just a few times. Different DNA sequences within this sample yield the same CDR3. This chain connects TRBV29-1 to TRBJ2-5; 10 bases agree with TRBD1. V lost 7 bases, J lost 5 bases, and 4 bases stayed unmatched. The CDR3 contains 12 residues. Germline V lookup: CDR1 SQVTM, CDR2 ANQGSEA. This chain's CDR3 is CSGGQGGETQYF. CDR3 nucleotide sequence: TGCAGCGGCGGACAGGGGGGGGAGACCCAGTACTTC.

This clone was detected only a few times. The rearrangement joins TRBV25-1 to TRBJ2-5; TRBD1 agrees at 7 bases. This CDR3 is built from 13 residues. Germline CDR1 is MGHDK and CDR2 is SYGVNS. V was clipped by 6 bases and J by 5 bases; unmatched bases: 6. Written as DNA, the CDR3 is TGTGCCAGCAGCCTAGGGGGCGCGGAGACCCAGTACTTC. Its protein is CASSLGGAETQYF.

A few counts support this clone. The V call is TRBV12-5, the J call TRBJ2-1, with D possibly TRBD2 on 6 matching bases. Germline V lookup: CDR1 LGHNT, CDR2 FRNRAP. V was cut by 9 bases and J by 3 bases, with 15 bases left in between. The CDR3 sequence is 14 residues long. The chain's CDR3 is CASKGTDDYNEQFF. CDR3 nucleotide sequence: TGTGCTAGCAAAGGGACTGACGACTACAATGAGCAGTTCTTC.

This clone was seen more than once but under ten times. The rearrangement joins TRBV7-9 to TRBJ2-3; 7 bases are a match to TRBD2. This CDR3 has 15 amino acids. Germline loops: CDR1 SEHNR, CDR2 FQNEAQ (reference sequence). Losses at the gene ends were 4 bases for V and 4 bases for J; bases not matched to a gene: 8. The CDR3 DNA sequence: TGTGCCAGCAGCTCCGCCGGGGGGTTCGCAGATACGCAGTATTTT. Translating it yields CASSSAGGFADTQYF.

V and J are TRBV4-1 and TRBJ1-2; 9 positions match TRBD1. The CDR3 has 15 residues. The V and J ends lost 1 base and 6 bases, in that order; junction bases with no gene match: 6. Germline CDR1 and CDR2: MGHRA and YSYEKL. In nucleotides, the CDR3 is TGCGCCAGCAGCCAAGGGCGGGACAGGGCGGATGGCTACACCTTC. The encoded protein is CASSQGRDRADGYTF.

A few counts support this clone. J is TRBJ2-1 and V is TRBV6-6; 11 bases line up with TRBD1. This CDR3 is built from 14 residues. Looked up from germline, CDR1 is MNHNY and CDR2 is SVGAGI (reference sequence). Unmatched junction bases numbered 5, after V lost 6 bases and J lost 7 bases. The DNA of the CDR3 is TGTGCCAGCAGCGGGGGACAGGGGGGAAATGAGCAGTTCTTC. This translates into CASSGGQGGNEQFF.

The chain combines TRBV28 with TRBJ2-6; 10 bases match TRBD1. Trimming removed 4 bases from V and 0 bases from J; junction bases left unmatched: 6. Germline CDR1 and CDR2: MDHEN and SYDVKM. The CDR3 is made up of 18 amino acids. The CDR3: CASSSGQGPLSGANVLTF. Here the CDR3 DNA reads TGTGCCAGCAGTTCGGGACAGGGGCCTCTCTCTGGGGCCAACGTCCTGACTTTC.

The rearrangement joins TRBV5-1 to TRBJ1-5; D unclear. Trimming pared 0 bases from V and 5 bases from J, leaving 9 bases between. Germline V CDR1 and CDR2: SGHRS, YFSETQ. The CDR3 has 14 amino acids. CDR3 residues: CASSLGLGDQPQHF. The CDR3, as DNA: TGCGCCAGCAGCTTGGGCTTGGGCGATCAGCCCCAGCATTTT.

This clone was seen a few times. The chain carries TRBV11-2 and TRBJ2-5; the D is unclear. This CDR3 comprises 15 residues. Trimming left V 3 bases short and J 5 bases short, with 16 bases between. The germline V gene has CDR1 SGHAT and CDR2 FQNNGV. CDR3 coding DNA: TGTGCCAGCAGCTTTTCCGGTATGATGAGTGAGACCCAGTACTTC. Encoded protein: CASSFSGMMSETQYF.

The chain recombines TRBV9 with TRBJ1-3; 10 positions agree with TRBD1. Germline V gives CDR1 SGDLS, CDR2 YYNGEE. The CDR3 consists of 17 residues. V was clipped by 2 bases and J by 0 bases; unmatched bases: 5. The CDR3 DNA reads as TGTGCCAGCAGCGTCGCGACAGGGGGCGACTCTGGAAACACCATATATTTT. Protein product: CASSVATGGDSGNTIYF.

This clone has a handful of counts. This sequence joins TRBV18 and TRBJ1-6; 7 bases align to TRBD1. The CDR3 covers 15 residues. With 5 bases clipped from V and 7 bases from J, the junction kept 8 bases outside the gene matches. The germline CDR1 and CDR2 sequences are KGHSH and LQKENI. The CDR3 DNA is TGTGCCAGCTCATCGGGACAGCTACCGAATTCACCCCTCCACTTT. Translating gives CASSSGQLPNSPLHF.

The chain uses TRBV29-1 and TRBJ1-5, with D tentatively TRBD1 (6 bases). The CDR3 length is 14 residues. From germline, CDR1 is SQVTM and CDR2 ANQGSEA. Between the trimmed V and J ends, which lost 4 bases and 4 bases, there was a span of 14 bases. As DNA, the CDR3 is TGCAGCGTTGGGGGGCAGGGTGTGAATCAGCCCCAGCATTTT. Translating it yields CSVGGQGVNQPQHF.

V usage is TRBV6-6 and J usage is TRBJ2-1; tentative D call: TRBD2 (5 bases). The ends were cut back, 8 bases at V and 5 bases at J, with 10 bases in the middle. The CDR3 is 12 amino acids. Per the germline V gene, CDR1 is MNHNY and CDR2 is SVGAGI (reference sequence). CDR3 residues: CASRPRDNEQFF. The CDR3 DNA follows: TGTGCCAGCCGACCGAGGGACAATGAGCAGTTCTTC.

This clone showed up just a few times. The chain combines TRBV19 with TRBJ2-3, with 7 nucleotides matching TRBD2. This CDR3 spans 16 amino acids. The junction had 16 bases not matched to a gene; V was cut back by 5 bases and J by 8 bases. Germline V gene data show CDR1 as LNHDA and CDR2 as SQIVND (reference sequence). The DNA of the CDR3 is TGTGCCAGTAGTTTGCAGCGCGGGAGTTCCGTCGGTACGCAGTATTTT. Encoded protein: CASSLQRGSSVGTQYF.

In nucleotides, the CDR3 is TGTGCCAGCAGCTTCTCCGGGACTAGTAGTCCCTTGCATGAGCAGTTCTTC. Protein sequence: CASSFSGTSSPLHEQFF. The chain employs TRBV11-2 and TRBJ2-1, with TRBD2 matching 8 bases. The V and J ends lost 3 bases and 8 bases, in that order; junction bases with no gene match: 15. Germline CDR1 is SGHAT and CDR2 is FQNNGV. The CDR3 is 17 residues long.

The chain is built from TRBV29-1 and TRBJ2-7; tentatively, D is TRBD1 (6 bases). The germline V gene encodes CDR1 SQVTM and CDR2 ANQGSEA. The CDR3 loop spans 14 amino acids. V shed 4 bases and J shed 0 bases, with 13 bases lying between them. The CDR3: CSVVRTAVSYEQYF. CDR3 bases: TGCAGCGTTGTCAGGACAGCCGTCTCCTACGAGCAGTACTTC.

This clone was counted between two and nine times. The chain recombines TRBV6-6 with TRBJ2-2, with 7 nucleotides matching TRBD1. CDR3 length: 14 residues. The germline V gene encodes CDR1 MNHNY and CDR2 SVGAGI (reference sequence). The V gene end was trimmed by 7 bases and the J gene end by 7 bases; junction bases not matched to a gene: 9. The CDR3 DNA follows: TGTGCCAGCACCCCCTCAGGGGGTCACGGGGAGCTGTTTTTT. As protein: CASTPSGGHGELFF.

V is TRBV25-1 and J is TRBJ1-2; D is perhaps TRBD1 (5 bases). CDR1 MGHDK and CDR2 SYGVNS come from the germline V gene. V lost 3 bases and J 7 bases, leaving 12 bases between the germline ends. The CDR3 length is 13 residues. The CDR3: CASSDPGYGGYTF. The CDR3 coding sequence is TGTGCCAGCAGTGATCCAGGGTACGGTGGCTACACCTTC.

The V and J genes are TRBV6-4 and TRBJ2-5, with TRBD2 matching over 8 bases. This CDR3 is 14 amino acids long. V gave up 8 bases and J gave up 3 bases; unmatched junction bases: 8. From germline, CDR1 is MRHNA and CDR2 SNTAGT. Here the CDR3 reads CASLTAGEEETQYF. In DNA form, the CDR3 reads TGTGCCAGCCTGACAGCGGGAGAGGAAGAGACCCAGTACTTC.